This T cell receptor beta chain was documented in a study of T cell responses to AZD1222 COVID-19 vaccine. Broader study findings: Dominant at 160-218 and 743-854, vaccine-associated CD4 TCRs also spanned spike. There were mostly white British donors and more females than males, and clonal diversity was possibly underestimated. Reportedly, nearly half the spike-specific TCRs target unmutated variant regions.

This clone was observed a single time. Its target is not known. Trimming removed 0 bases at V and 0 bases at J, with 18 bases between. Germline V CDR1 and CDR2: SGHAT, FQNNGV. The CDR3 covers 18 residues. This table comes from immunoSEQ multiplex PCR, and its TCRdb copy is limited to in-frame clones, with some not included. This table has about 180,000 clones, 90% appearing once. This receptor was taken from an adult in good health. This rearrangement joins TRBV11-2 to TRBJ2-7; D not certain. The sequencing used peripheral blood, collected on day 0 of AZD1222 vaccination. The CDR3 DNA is TGTGCCAGCAGCTTAGATTTCGGTCAGCACAAGTTCTCCTACGAGCAGTACTTC. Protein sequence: CASSLDFGQHKFSYEQYF.